This T cell receptor beta chain was profiled in a study of T cells after yellow fever vaccination. J lost 3 bases, V lost 3 bases, and 4 bases had no gene match. Germline CDR1 is SGHTA and CDR2 is FQGNSA. The CDR3 sequence is 15 residues long. This clonotype has just a few counts. Its antigen is still unknown. TCRdb reprocessed the 5' RACE reads with MiXCR, giving one entry per CDR3 protein. The top ten hold approximately 24% of the sample, which has some 110,000 distinct CDR3 sequences, 7.5% to 9.5% seen once. Study findings and constraints: Clonotypes found in both CD4 and CD8 compartments made up a small share.

Material: CD8+ T cells sorted from PBMCs, obtained 45 days after the yellow fever booster vaccination. The chain carries TRBV7-2 and TRBJ1-1; 10 positions agree with TRBD1. The TCR comes from a man younger than 45 who received the YFV17D yellow fever vaccine. The CDR3 loop reads CASSLGTGVYTEAFF. Here the CDR3 DNA reads TGTGCCAGCAGCTTGGGGACAGGGGTATACACTGAAGCTTTCTTT.